The 4 T cell receptor beta chains below come from one sample, sequenced in a study of blood T cell repertoires in COVID-19. The method was immunoSEQ multiplex PCR; TCRdb's version includes in-frame clones alone and lacks a portion of them. This sample has about 190,000 clones, with roughly 80% found just once. The specimen was peripheral blood. These receptors were obtained from a man aged 45-65 years who had recovered from COVID-19.

The J gene is TRBJ2-1, the V gene TRBV19, with 9 bases that match TRBD1. Germline CDR1 and CDR2: LNHDA and SQIVND (reference sequence). The CDR3 runs to 14 residues. V shed 3 bases and J 6 bases; nucleotides not matched to a gene: 3. The CDR3 region is CASSIGTGFNEQFF. In nucleotides, the CDR3 is TGTGCCAGTAGTATTGGGACAGGGTTCAATGAGCAGTTCTTC.

This chain uses TRBV18 with TRBJ2-7, with 13 bases that match TRBD2. The CDR3 loop spans 15 amino acids. Germline CDR1 reads KGHSH; CDR2 reads LQKENI. Germline trimming cut 5 bases from V and 5 bases from J; bases unmatched to any gene: 6. The CDR3 spells CASSLLAGGSHEQYF. CDR3 coding DNA: TGTGCCAGCTCATTACTAGCGGGAGGGTCCCACGAGCAGTACTTC.

This chain links TRBV27 with TRBJ2-7; possible D gene TRBD2, 5 bases. Looked up from germline, CDR1 is MNHEY and CDR2 is SMNVEV (reference sequence). V was trimmed by 0 bases and J by 12 bases, leaving 15 bases between them. The CDR3 sequence is 13 residues long. CDR3 nucleotides: TGTGCCAGCAGTTTATCGGGGAGACCTCTCATGTACTTC. Translated, it gives CASSLSGRPLMYF.

The gene calls are TRBV27 and TRBJ1-5; no clear D. V was shortened by 6 bases and J by 0 bases, with 15 bases between the two germline ends. The CDR3 is made up of 16 amino acids. The germline V gene encodes CDR1 MNHEY and CDR2 SMNVEV (reference sequence). CDR3 sequence: CASRDEGLNSNQPQHF. In DNA, the CDR3 is TGTGCCAGCAGGGACGAGGGATTGAATAGCAATCAGCCCCAGCATTTT.